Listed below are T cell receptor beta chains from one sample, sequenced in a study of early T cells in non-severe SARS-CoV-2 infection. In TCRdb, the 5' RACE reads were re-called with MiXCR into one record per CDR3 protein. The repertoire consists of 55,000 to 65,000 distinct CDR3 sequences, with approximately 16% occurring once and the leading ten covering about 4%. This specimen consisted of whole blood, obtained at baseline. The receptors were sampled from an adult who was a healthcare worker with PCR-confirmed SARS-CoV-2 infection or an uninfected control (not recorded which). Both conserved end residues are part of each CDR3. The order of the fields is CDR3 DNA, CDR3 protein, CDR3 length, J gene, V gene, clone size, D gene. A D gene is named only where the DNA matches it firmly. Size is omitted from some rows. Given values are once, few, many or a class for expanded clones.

CDR3nt: TGTGCCAGCTCACCGGACGGTCAGGGAGATACGCAGTATTTT
CDR3aa: CASSPDGQGDTQYF
len: 14
j_gene: TRBJ2-3
v_gene: TRBV18
abundance: few
d_gene: NA

CDR3nt: TGTGCCAGCAGTTTCCTCCCTGCGCAGCGGGGGAGCACAGATACGCAGTATTTT
CDR3aa: CASSFLPAQRGSTDTQYF
len: 18
j_gene: TRBJ2-3
v_gene: TRBV28
abundance: few
d_gene: TRBD2

CDR3nt: TGTGCCAGCAGCTTACAGGGGGCCATGACCGGGGAGCTGTTTTTT
CDR3aa: CASSLQGAMTGELFF
len: 15
j_gene: TRBJ2-2
v_gene: TRBV11-2
abundance: many
d_gene: TRBD1

CDR3nt: TGTGCCTTAAAACCGGGACAGGGGCCCTACGAGCAGTACTTC
CDR3aa: CALKPGQGPYEQYF
len: 14
j_gene: TRBJ2-7
v_gene: TRBV30
abundance: NA
d_gene: TRBD1

CDR3nt: TGTGCCAGCAGTTCCTTAGCGGAAAACTACGAGCAGTACTTC
CDR3aa: CASSSLAENYEQYF
len: 14
j_gene: TRBJ2-7
v_gene: TRBV12-3/TRBV12-4
abundance: NA
d_gene: NA

CDR3nt: TGTGCCAGCAGCTTAAATTATGGACAGGGGACCTACACCTTC
CDR3aa: CASSLNYGQGTYTF
len: 14
j_gene: TRBJ1-2
v_gene: TRBV7-8
abundance: NA
d_gene: TRBD1

CDR3nt: TGTGCCAGCAGCCCCCTGGCGGGGGAGGGTGAGCAGTTCTTC
CDR3aa: CASSPLAGEGEQFF
len: 14
j_gene: TRBJ2-1
v_gene: TRBV7-3
abundance: NA
d_gene: TRBD2

CDR3nt: TGTGCCAGCAGCTTAGGCAGGGCTAGCCCGCAGTTCTTC
CDR3aa: CASSLGRASPQFF
len: 13
j_gene: TRBJ2-1
v_gene: TRBV13
abundance: few
d_gene: NA

CDR3nt: TGTGCCACCAGTGAGGACGGGGGCACAGATACGCAGTATTTT
CDR3aa: CATSEDGGTDTQYF
len: 14
j_gene: TRBJ2-3
v_gene: TRBV24-1
abundance: few
d_gene: NA

CDR3nt: TGTGCCAGCAGCGATACCCCCCCTCCAGCGGGAGTACGGGATGAGCAGTTCTTC
CDR3aa: CASSDTPPPAGVRDEQFF
len: 18
j_gene: TRBJ2-1
v_gene: TRBV7-2
abundance: few
d_gene: TRBD2

CDR3nt: TGTGCCAGCAGCCAGGGGGCCGAGACCCAGTACTTC
CDR3aa: CASSQGAETQYF
len: 12
j_gene: TRBJ2-5
v_gene: TRBV6-6
abundance: few
d_gene: TRBD1

CDR3nt: TGTGCCAGCAGCCTCTACTACGAGCAGTACTTC
CDR3aa: CASSLYYEQYF
len: 11
j_gene: TRBJ2-7
v_gene: TRBV5-6
abundance: NA
d_gene: NA

CDR3nt: TGCGCCAGCAGTGAATTAAGCGTGCGGAGGAACACTGAAGCTTTCTTT
CDR3aa: CASSELSVRRNTEAFF
len: 16
j_gene: TRBJ1-1
v_gene: TRBV10-1
abundance: few
d_gene: NA

CDR3nt: TGTGCCAGCAGCGTAGCTGCGACTAGCGGGAGTTTGGAGTTCTTC
CDR3aa: CASSVAATSGSLEFF
len: 15
j_gene: TRBJ2-1
v_gene: TRBV9
abundance: NA
d_gene: TRBD2

CDR3nt: TGTGCCAGCAGTTCCCCTGGGACAGGGACAGATACGCAGTATTTT
CDR3aa: CASSSPGTGTDTQYF
len: 15
j_gene: TRBJ2-3
v_gene: TRBV28
abundance: NA
d_gene: TRBD1

CDR3nt: TGCAGTGGTTACGGGAATGAAAAACTGTTTTTT
CDR3aa: CSGYGNEKLFF
len: 11
j_gene: TRBJ1-4
v_gene: TRBV20-1
abundance: NA
d_gene: NA

CDR3nt: TGTGCCAGCAGCACTCGACAGGGGAGTTCGAACACTGAAGCTTTCTTT
CDR3aa: CASSTRQGSSNTEAFF
len: 16
j_gene: TRBJ1-1
v_gene: TRBV5-4
abundance: NA
d_gene: TRBD1

CDR3nt: TGTGCCAGCAGGAGACTAGCGTACAACTCACAAGAGACCCAGTACTTC
CDR3aa: CASRRLAYNSQETQYF
len: 16
j_gene: TRBJ2-5
v_gene: TRBV6-1
abundance: NA
d_gene: TRBD2

CDR3nt: TGTGCCAGCAGCTTAGCGGAAGGCTACACCTTC
CDR3aa: CASSLAEGYTF
len: 11
j_gene: TRBJ1-2
v_gene: TRBV7-9
abundance: many
d_gene: NA

CDR3nt: TGTGCCAGCAGCTCAACCCAGGGGGATAACACCGGGGAGCTGTTTTTT
CDR3aa: CASSSTQGDNTGELFF
len: 16
j_gene: TRBJ2-2
v_gene: TRBV11-2
abundance: few
d_gene: TRBD1